The 10 T cell receptor beta chains presented below share a single source sample, sequenced in a study of blood T cells in healthy people across ages. Together with a sample-barcoded 5' primer, a J-beta primer mix was included in a second PCR lasting roughly 7 to 11 cycles. One entry per CDR3 protein, called by TCRdb with MiXCR from the 5' RACE reads. The sample lists approximately 880,000 distinct CDR3 sequences, roughly 43% seen once, with under 15% in the top ten. Sequencing used blood. Receptors originate from a man under 40 in good health.

This chain connects TRBV7-2 to TRBJ1-1; D not resolved. Germline CDR1 SGHTA, CDR2 FQGNSA. This CDR3 is built from 13 residues. Trimming took off 2 bases at V and 5 bases at J, with 9 bases between the two ends. The CDR3 bases are TGTGCCAGCAGCTTATTCGGGGAAACTGAAGCTTTCTTT. The encoded protein is CASSLFGETEAFF.

The CDR3 nucleotides read TGCAGTGCGCTAGCGGGGGGTACCGGGGAGCTGTTTTTT. Amino acid sequence: CSALAGGTGELFF. The J gene is TRBJ2-2, the V gene TRBV20-1; 11 bases line up with TRBD2. Germline CDR1 is DFQATT and CDR2 is SNEGSKA (reference sequence). The CDR3 runs 13 residues. With V trimmed by 6 bases and J by 5 bases, 2 bases remained unmatched.

This clonotype has only a few counts. V usage is TRBV28 and J usage is TRBJ2-7, with no clear D. The germline V gene encodes CDR1 MDHEN and CDR2 SYDVKM. V dropped 1 base and J dropped 3 bases, with 10 bases sitting between them. This CDR3 has 14 amino acids. The CDR3 protein is CASSLSGWVYEQYF. CDR3 bases: TGTGCCAGCAGTTTATCAGGCTGGGTCTACGAGCAGTACTTC.

About this clonotype: A much more abundant neighbour one base away suggests this may be a read error. The J gene is TRBJ2-5, the V gene TRBV3-1; TRBD2 is a possible D gene (5 bases). Between the trimmed V and J ends, which lost 8 bases and 11 bases, there was a span of 18 bases. CDR3 length: 12 amino acids. Germline loops: CDR1 LGHDT, CDR2 YNNKEL (reference sequence). The CDR3 region is CASERVPNEQYF. CDR3 DNA: TGTGCCAGCGAGAGGGTCCCCAATGAGCAGTACTTC.

Ten or more counts support this clonotype. This chain uses TRBV11-1 with TRBJ2-1, with D hard to call. Trimming left V 3 bases short and J 4 bases short, with 16 bases between. The CDR3 consists of 16 residues. Per germline, CDR1 SGHAT and CDR2 FQDESV (reference sequence). CDR3 sequence: CASSLVFSTTYNEQFF. DNA for the CDR3: TGTGCCAGCAGCTTGGTTTTTAGCACGACTTACAATGAGCAGTTCTTC.

The rearrangement uses TRBV7-9 and TRBJ2-1; D may be TRBD2 (7 bases). The CDR3 totals 16 residues. Trimming cost V 6 bases and J 2 bases, with 17 bases left between them. Germline-derived CDR1 and CDR2 are SEHNR and FQNEAQ (reference sequence). Written as DNA, the CDR3 is TGTGCCAGCAGTTCCCAACCGGGGGGCCCCTACAATGAGCAGTTCTTC. Its protein product is CASSSQPGGPYNEQFF.

The rearrangement joins TRBV7-2 to TRBJ2-3; 10 bases agree with TRBD2. Trimming took 1 base from V and 6 from J; bases not matched to a gene: 10. The CDR3 covers 17 residues. CDR1 and CDR2 from the germline V gene are SGHTA and FQGNSA. CDR3 coding DNA: TGTGCCAGCAGCTTAGTTACTAGCGGGGCCGACAGGGATACGCAGTATTTT. Residues: CASSLVTSGADRDTQYF.

V usage is TRBV29-1 and J usage is TRBJ1-1; D uncertain. CDR1 is SQVTM and CDR2 is ANQGSEA in the germline V gene. The V end lost 4 bases, the J end lost 8 bases, and 17 bases lay between the germline ends. The CDR3 is 13 residues long. The CDR3 is CSVVSSTRLEAFF. The CDR3 region has the DNA TGCAGCGTTGTTAGCAGCACGAGATTAGAAGCTTTCTTT.

This clonotype was counted once. The chain carries TRBV20-1 and TRBJ2-3; 9 bases are a match to TRBD2. CDR1 is DFQATT and CDR2 is SNEGSKA in the germline V gene (reference sequence). This CDR3 contains 16 residues. V gave up 4 bases and J gave up 2 bases; unmatched junction bases: 10. CDR3 region: CSANPGTSRITDTQYF. The CDR3 DNA is TGCAGTGCTAACCCCGGGACTAGCCGTATCACAGATACGCAGTATTTT.

This clonotype occurred a few times. This may be a read error: a much more frequent sequence differs by one nucleotide. CDR3: CASSSTPGRTEQFF. The CDR3 DNA sequence: TGTGCCAGCAGCTCCACACCTGGGCGGACGGAGCAGTTCTTC. V is TRBV7-3 and J is TRBJ2-1; D remains unclear. The V gene lost 4 bases and the J gene lost 10 bases, with 17 bases spanning the gap. The germline gives CDR1 SGHTA, CDR2 FQGTGA. The CDR3 runs 14 residues. The whole variable domain, filled in from reference TRBV7-3 and TRBJ2-1, reads GAGVSQTPSNKVTEKGKYVELRCDPISGHTALYWYRQSLGQGPEFLIYFQGTGAADDSGLPNDRFFAVRPEGSVSTLKIQRTERGDSAVYLCASSSTPGRTEQFFGPGTRLTVL.